Listed below are T cell receptor beta chains from one sample, sequenced in a study of T-cell reconstitution after alpha-beta-depleted transplantation in children. TCRdb independently ran MiXCR on the PCR reads; one entry per CDR3 protein. The table shows 450,000 to 550,000 distinct CDR3 sequences, with around 10% occurring only once. Sequenced material: PBMCs, mostly from graft donor cells, taken 180 days after TCRalphabeta/CD19-depleted stem cell transplant. These TCRs come from a female patient aged 2 to 10 who had a stem cell transplant for aplastic anemia, so the T cells may come from the graft donor. CDR3s include the opening cysteine and the closing phenylalanine or tryptophan. The order of the fields is V gene, J gene, CDR3 protein.

TRBV9	TRBJ1-1	CASSPAQGLTEAFF
TRBV28	TRBJ2-2	CASSLRRELFF
TRBV12-3/TRBV12-4	TRBJ2-5	CASRLTGTLQETQYF
TRBV27	TRBJ2-5	CAIGGAGETQYF
TRBV9	TRBJ2-3	CASSAALLAGGRKDTQYF
TRBV14	TRBJ2-1	CASSRDGHNEQFF
TRBV7-6	TRBJ2-1	CASSLLGMGNEQFF
TRBV3-1	TRBJ1-1	CASSPIGRGYSEAFF
TRBV28	TRBJ1-1	CASSFVVENTEAFF
TRBV4-1	TRBJ2-1	CASSQTSGNEQFF
TRBV12-3/TRBV12-4	TRBJ2-3	CASTLAVKPDTQYF
TRBV29-1	TRBJ1-4	CSVRGQGRANEKLFF
TRBV28	TRBJ2-1	CAGSLWTTGNNEQFF
TRBV5-1	TRBJ2-6	CASCRGQGISGANVLTF
TRBV7-9	TRBJ2-1	CASSPHLRGSSYNEQFF
TRBV6-2/TRBV6-3	TRBJ1-5	CASSYSTKTGNNQPQHF
TRBV7-6	TRBJ1-1	CASSFAGTDTEAFF
TRBV28	TRBJ2-5	CASRRLWRGRWETQYF
TRBV6-1	TRBJ2-2	CATERREFAGELFF
TRBV24-1	TRBJ2-1	CATSDWGSSYNEQFF
TRBV4-2	TRBJ2-1	CASSQDGPEQFF
TRBV29-1	TRBJ2-3	CSVTLHVSAGGTDTQYF
TRBV11-3	TRBJ2-2	CASSLERMEDTGELFF
TRBV28	TRBJ1-5	CASSSTGSGQPQHF
TRBV5-1	TRBJ2-1	CASSLGAGGSGHEQFF
TRBV29-1	TRBJ1-1	CSVDPDRWRWRNTEAFF
TRBV10-3	TRBJ2-3	CAISPTSGRTHNTDTQYF
TRBV7-9	TRBJ1-1	CASSPAGGGHPNTEAFF
TRBV19	TRBJ1-4	CATRGGEREKLFF
TRBV9	TRBJ2-5	CASSVVGRFGTQYF
TRBV3-1	TRBJ1-4	CASSRGQLYRYGGEILFF
TRBV7-9	TRBJ2-1	CASSGWAGGNEQFF
TRBV20-1	TRBJ2-3	CSAREEKDTQYF
TRBV6-2/TRBV6-3	TRBJ2-1	CASTSGRFLSYNEQFF
TRBV28	TRBJ1-2	CASGGGQQVYGYTF
TRBV3-1	TRBJ2-5	CASSLKLDARRTETQYF
TRBV25-1	TRBJ1-1	CASSPQGAGDEAFF
TRBV4-3	TRBJ2-7	CASSQLSGVEQYF
TRBV4-3	TRBJ2-5	CASSQDRKRGQETQYF
TRBV29-1	TRBJ2-5	CSVGLAGIETQYF
TRBV4-2	TRBJ1-2	CASSNGQGYGYTF
TRBV15	TRBJ2-4	CATSRDIGVVRTSDF
TRBV7-3	TRBJ1-2	CASSLTRENGYTF
TRBV2	TRBJ2-3	CASVMDGYTQYF
TRBV18	TRBJ1-2	CASSPDPGHGYTF
TRBV15	TRBJ2-2	CATSRDQDRYTGELFF
TRBV7-2	TRBJ2-5	CASSLRGVQETQYF
TRBV20-1	TRBJ1-1	CSARQGHNTQAFF
TRBV20-1	TRBJ1-1	CSANGPLRTEAFF
TRBV7-9	TRBJ1-5	CASSLSGNIGPQHF
TRBV5-1	TRBJ2-1	CASSSSGRVGDPTEQFF
TRBV4-3	TRBJ2-2	CASSRTGLAGVGELFF
TRBV6-2/TRBV6-3	TRBJ1-1	CASAPRGIAEAFF
TRBV6-1	TRBJ2-1	CASRVGQGVAGLYNEQFF